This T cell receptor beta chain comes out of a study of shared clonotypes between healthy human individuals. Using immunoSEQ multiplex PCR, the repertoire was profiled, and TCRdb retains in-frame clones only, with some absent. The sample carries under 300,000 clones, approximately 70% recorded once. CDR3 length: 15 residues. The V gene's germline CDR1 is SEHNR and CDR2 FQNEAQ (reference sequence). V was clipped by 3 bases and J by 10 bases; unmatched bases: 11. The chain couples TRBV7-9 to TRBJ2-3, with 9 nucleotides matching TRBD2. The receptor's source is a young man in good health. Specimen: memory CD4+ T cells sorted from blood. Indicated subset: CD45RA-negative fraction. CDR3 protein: CASSFRAGGQWAQYF. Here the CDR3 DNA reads TGTGCCAGCAGCTTTCGAGCGGGAGGCCAGTGGGCGCAGTATTTT.